This record looks at one TCR beta chain sequence and its context. This entry comes from a study of cytomegalovirus exposure and HLA in healthy donors. V trimming: 4 bases; J trimming: 5 bases; junction bases outside the gene matches: 11. CDR3 length equals 16 residues. Germline assignment: CDR1 ENHRY and CDR2 SYGVKD. PCR used 60 Vbeta primers and 13 Jbeta primers. TCRdb's copy holds only in-frame clones and misses some; the assay was immunoSEQ multiplex PCR. The sample lists approximately 100,000 clones; more than 80% were seen once. Though probably carrying unrecorded immune exposures, donors were nominally healthy at sampling.

The rearrangement links TRBV10-3 to TRBJ2-7; 10 nucleotides line up with TRBD1. This TCR was sampled from a man in his thirties or forties in good health and CMV-seronegative. Input material: PBMCs. CDR3 nucleotide sequence: TGTGCCATCAGTGGCCCGGGAGGGACAGGGGTCCACGAGCAGTACTTC. As protein: CAISGPGGTGVHEQYF.